These 21 T cell receptor beta chains came from one sample sequenced in a study of blood T cell repertoires in COVID-19. The assay was immunoSEQ multiplex PCR, and TCRdb's table has in-frame clones only and misses some. The sample records under 300,000 clones, 84% being singletons. Input material: peripheral blood. Receptors originate from a woman aged 40-49 years who had recovered from COVID-19.

The chain has TRBV4-1 and TRBJ2-1; 9 bases map to TRBD2. V shed 2 bases and J 0 bases; nucleotides not matched to a gene: 14. This CDR3 contains 20 residues. Germline values: CDR1 MGHRA, CDR2 YSYEKL. The CDR3 bases are TGCGCCAGCAGCCAACCGGGACTAGCATACCGAGGGAGCTCCTACAATGAGCAGTTCTTC. Amino acid sequence: CASSQPGLAYRGSSYNEQFF.

This clone was picked up a small number of times. This sequence joins TRBV3-1 (or the pseudogene TRBV3-2) and TRBJ1-1; 7 positions agree with TRBD1. This CDR3 comprises 13 residues. CDR1 and CDR2 (germline): LGHDT, YNNKEL (reference sequence). The junction had 2 bases not matched to a gene; V was cut back by 1 base and J by 6 bases. CDR3 coding DNA: TGTGCCAGCAGCCAAGGACAGGGCGCTGAAGCTTTCTTT. Protein sequence: CASSQGQGAEAFF.

CDR3 in amino acids: CASSSLGGPFALGYTF. As DNA, the CDR3 is TGTGCCAGCAGCTCGCTGGGGGGTCCTTTCGCGCTTGGCTACACCTTC. This rearrangement joins TRBV11-2 to TRBJ1-2, with D perhaps TRBD1 (5 bases). With 4 bases removed from V and 7 bases from J, the gap between germline ends came to 22 bases. CDR1 and CDR2 from the germline V gene are SGHAT and FQNNGV. The CDR3 loop spans 16 amino acids.

This chain uses TRBV15 with TRBJ2-5; TRBD2 matches at 9 bases. V was clipped by 4 bases and J by 4 bases; unmatched bases: 10. The germline V gene has CDR1 LNHNV and CDR2 YYDKDF (reference sequence). The CDR3 totals 16 residues. The CDR3 here is CATSTARGGARETQYF. CDR3 nucleotides: TGTGCCACCAGCACCGCTCGCGGGGGGGCCAGAGAGACCCAGTACTTC.

The chain employs TRBV29-1 and TRBJ2-3; no definite D call. The germline V gene has CDR1 SQVTM and CDR2 ANQGSEA. Trimming took 2 bases from V and 0 from J, leaving 3 bases between them. CDR3 length: 12 residues. This CDR3 is CSVETSTDTQYF. The CDR3 DNA sequence: TGCAGCGTTGAAACTAGCACAGATACGCAGTATTTT.

This chain connects TRBV29-1 to TRBJ1-2; D gene ambiguous. V dropped 2 bases and J dropped 8 bases, with 9 bases sitting between them. Germline V CDR1 and CDR2: SQVTM, ANQGSEA. The CDR3 is 11 residues long. CDR3 bases: TGCAGCGTTGAAAGGCGGATGGGCTACACCTTC. It yields the protein CSVERRMGYTF.

The CDR3 here is CASTQGSSGNTIYF. The CDR3 nucleotides are TGTGCCAGCACCCAGGGGTCCTCTGGAAACACCATATATTTT. The chain links TRBV2 to TRBJ1-3, with a tentative D call TRBD1 (6 bases). The germline V and J ends were trimmed by 7 bases and 0 bases, with 10 bases remaining between them. The germline V gene has CDR1 SNHLY and CDR2 FYNNEI. The CDR3 runs 14 residues.

For this clone: Other nucleotide sequences in the sample specify the same CDR3. J is TRBJ1-4 and V is TRBV7-9; a possible D gene is TRBD1 (5 bases). Trimming stripped 1 base from V and 5 bases from J, with 8 bases between. From germline, CDR1 is SEHNR and CDR2 FQNEAQ (reference sequence). The CDR3 contains 14 residues. The DNA for the CDR3 is TGTGCCAGCAGCTTAGGCGGGGCCAATGAAAAACTGTTTTTT. Protein: CASSLGGANEKLFF.

This sequence joins TRBV2 and TRBJ1-3; D is unresolved. From germline, CDR1 is SNHLY and CDR2 FYNNEI. The CDR3 runs 16 residues. Trimming shortened V by 3 bases and J by 0 bases, and 12 bases separated the two germline ends. CDR3 in amino acids: CASSERGANSGNTIYF. The CDR3 nucleotides are TGTGCCAGCAGTGAGCGGGGTGCGAACTCTGGAAACACCATATATTTT.

The chain links TRBV7-9 to TRBJ1-3; D not certain. Between the trimmed V and J ends, which lost 4 bases and 0 bases, there was a span of 10 bases. The CDR3 is 15 amino acids. The germline V gene has CDR1 SEHNR and CDR2 FQNEAQ (reference sequence). CDR3 nucleotide sequence: TGTGCCAGCAGCTACCTTAGTACCTCTGGAAACACCATATATTTT. Protein: CASSYLSTSGNTIYF.

Points on this clone: Other DNA sequences within the sample encode an identical CDR3. This chain links TRBV5-1 with TRBJ1-1; the D gene is possibly TRBD1 (6 bases). This CDR3 comprises 14 residues. Germline CDR1 SGHRS, CDR2 YFSETQ. V was shortened by 2 bases and J by 3 bases, with 11 bases between the two germline ends. The CDR3 loop is CASSLQGRDTEAFF. The CDR3 DNA sequence: TGCGCCAGCAGCTTACAGGGACGGGACACTGAAGCTTTCTTT.

CDR3 sequence reads: CASSHGPGTGDTGELFF. CDR3 bases: TGCGCCAGCAGCCACGGCCCCGGGACTGGTGACACCGGGGAGCTGTTTTTT. This rearrangement joins TRBV5-1 to TRBJ2-2; possible D gene TRBD2, 6 bases. Trimming took off 4 bases at V and 3 bases at J, with 19 bases between the two ends. The CDR3 is 17 amino acids. Germline lookup yields CDR1 SGHRS and CDR2 YFSETQ.

The chain couples TRBV18 to TRBJ2-6; the D gene is possibly TRBD2 (6 bases). Deletions cut 4 bases from V and 2 bases from J, with 9 bases between. There are 15 residues in the CDR3. The germline V gene has CDR1 KGHSH and CDR2 LQKENI. The CDR3 coding sequence is TGTGCCAGCTCACTAGGCGGGGCTGGGGCCAACGTCCTGACTTTC. This codes for CASSLGGAGANVLTF.

This chain links TRBV24-1 with TRBJ2-1, with TRBD1 identical over 8 bases. Germline loops: CDR1 KGHDR, CDR2 SFDVKD. The CDR3 has 15 residues. The J segment lost 6 bases and the V segment lost 0 bases, leaving 3 bases of the junction unmatched. CDR3 bases: TGTGCCACCAGTGATTTGCGAGGGACAGGCAATGAGCAGTTCTTC. It encodes CATSDLRGTGNEQFF.

This rearrangement joins TRBV18 to TRBJ1-2, with D possibly being TRBD1 (6 bases). Germline V gene data show CDR1 as KGHSH and CDR2 as LQKENI. This CDR3 has 15 amino acids. Deletions cut 1 base from V and 8 bases from J, with 17 bases between. The CDR3 DNA reads TGTGCCAGCTCACCACTCGGGACATTATACTGGGGCTACACCTTC. Protein: CASSPLGTLYWGYTF.

This clone has a handful of counts. This rearrangement joins TRBV30 to TRBJ2-5, with D tentatively TRBD2 (6 bases). In germline, CDR1 is GTSNPN, CDR2 SVGIG (reference sequence). The CDR3 extends over 12 amino acids. V was cut by 5 bases and J by 2 bases, with 9 bases left in between. This chain's CDR3 is CAWGTPQETQYF. In nucleotides, the CDR3 is TGTGCCTGGGGGACTCCTCAAGAGACCCAGTACTTC.

J is TRBJ1-2 and V is TRBV2, with 7 bases that match TRBD1. The germline V gene encodes CDR1 SNHLY and CDR2 FYNNEI. The CDR3 loop spans 13 amino acids. J gave up 2 bases and V 9 bases, and 6 bases lay outside the gene matches. CDR3 residues: CASLTTGNYGYTF. In nucleotides, the CDR3 is TGTGCCAGTCTTACGACAGGGAACTATGGCTACACCTTC.

The V call is TRBV7-9, the J call TRBJ2-1; no clear D gene. V was trimmed by 5 bases and J by 0 bases, leaving 14 bases between them. This CDR3 has 16 amino acids. CDR1 and CDR2 from the germline V gene are SEHNR and FQNEAQ (reference sequence). The CDR3 sequence is CASSIPRSNSYNEQFF. CDR3 coding DNA: TGTGCCAGCAGCATTCCCCGGAGTAACTCCTACAATGAGCAGTTCTTC.

The chain employs TRBV2 and TRBJ1-5; D may be TRBD1 (6 bases). V was trimmed by 7 bases and J by 7 bases, leaving 14 bases between them. This CDR3 region has 13 residues. The germline V gene has CDR1 SNHLY and CDR2 FYNNEI. The CDR3 here is CASTAGEGQPQHF. As DNA, the CDR3 is TGTGCCAGCACGGCAGGGGAGGGACAGCCCCAGCATTTT.

The chain carries TRBV5-1 and TRBJ2-6; no clear D gene. This CDR3 is 15 amino acids long. From germline, CDR1 is SGHRS and CDR2 YFSETQ. Trimming removed 1 base from V and 1 base from J, with 6 bases in between. CDR3 nucleotide sequence: TGCGCCAGCAGCTTGATAGTTTCTGGGGCCAACGTCCTGACTTTC. Amino acids: CASSLIVSGANVLTF.

The chain links TRBV2 to TRBJ2-3; a possible D gene is TRBD1 (5 bases). CDR3 length: 15 residues. V gave up 3 bases and J gave up 3 bases, with 13 bases separating them. Germline V gene lookup returns CDR1 SNHLY and CDR2 FYNNEI. The CDR3 coding sequence is TGTGCCAGCAGTGATGGGCAGGGTATGACAGATACGCAGTATTTT. Amino acids: CASSDGQGMTDTQYF.